This T cell receptor beta chain comes out of a study of blood T cell repertoires in COVID-19 (dated by TCRdb to 2020 to 2021). Study-level background: Collaborator samples came from the United States, Italy and Spain and covered acute and convalescent phases of COVID-19. The material from the prospective study consisted of cDNA or gDNA derived from T cells, B-cell-depleted T cells, or PBMCs. The dataset comprised deeply sampled blood TCRbeta repertoires from subjects exposed to, actively infected with, or recovered from COVID-19. A freely available public database, intended as a resource for researchers studying the immune response to SARS-CoV-2, is where the repertoires were released. Samples were obtained from the ongoing ImmuneRACE study (first 160 participants) and from 1,254 subjects provided by 6 global collaborators. The sample metadata nearly always contained a de-identified subject ID, COVID-19 status, age in years and sex. Where HLA class I and class II types were available, the types were taken from metadata supplied by the sample provider, not from assay-based typing. Broad study findings and their caveats: The quantity of clinical and demographic metadata differed by source and by participant and was supplied without curation.

The collaborating institutions used their own protocols to collect whole blood in K2EDTA tubes. For TCRbeta analysis, collaborator samples were shipped as frozen whole blood, as isolated PBMCs, or as DNA extracted from either sample type. CDR3 length: 16 amino acids, cysteine to phenylalanine. The entry retains the CDR3 DNA only, 48 bases that are in frame from base 1. TCRbeta CDR3 regions were amplified from genomic DNA using the immunoSEQ Assay, a bias-controlled multiplex PCR. In the original analysis: Within the assay, amplification of reference gene primers was used to estimate how many nucleated cells each sample contained. Sequence reads were collapsed and filtered to measure the absolute abundance of every unique TCRbeta CDR3 rearrangement. Productive Simpson clonality was computed per sample as the square root of Simpson's diversity index over productive rearrangements. Not all clones reach the TCRdb copy of this immuneACCESS table, which keeps in-frame sequences only. Checked studies attribute under half of the gap to unresolved V genes and leave the rest unexplained. That table furnishes V, J and clone size, whereas the DNA furnished D and trimming. This sample lists some 350,000 clones; more than 75% were detected once. In total, the top ten clones hold 3% of the sample.

In the case of this clone: What antigen it recognizes has not been identified. Base qualities are missing; no much larger clone stands one base away.

Sequenced: peripheral blood. The receptor chain draws on TRBV21-1 and TRBJ1-6. TRBV21-1 is deemed a pseudogene. This TCR came from a human donor in a cohort sampled during active COVID-19. The CDR3 sequence is CASSPNGRVVNSPLHF. The DNA sequence is as follows: TGTGCCAGCAGCCCCAACGGGCGGGTCGTAAATTCACCCCTCCACTTT.